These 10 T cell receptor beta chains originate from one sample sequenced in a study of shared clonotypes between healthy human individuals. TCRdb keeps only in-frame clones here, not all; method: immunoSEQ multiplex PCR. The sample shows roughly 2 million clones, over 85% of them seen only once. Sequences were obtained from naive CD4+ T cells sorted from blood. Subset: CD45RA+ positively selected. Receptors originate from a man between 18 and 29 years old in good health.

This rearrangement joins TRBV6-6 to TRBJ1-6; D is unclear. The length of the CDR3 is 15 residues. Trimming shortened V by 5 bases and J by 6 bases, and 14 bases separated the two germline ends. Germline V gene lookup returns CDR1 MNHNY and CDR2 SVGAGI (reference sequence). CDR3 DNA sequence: TGTGCCAGCAGTCAGACCCCGGGAGCTAATTCACCCCTCCACTTT. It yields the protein CASSQTPGANSPLHF.

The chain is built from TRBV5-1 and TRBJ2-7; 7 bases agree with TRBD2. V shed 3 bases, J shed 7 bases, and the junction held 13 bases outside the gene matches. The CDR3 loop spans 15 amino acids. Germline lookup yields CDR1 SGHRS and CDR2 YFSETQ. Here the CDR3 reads CASSSGGAGVSEQYF. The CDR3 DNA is TGCGCCAGCAGCTCGGGAGGTGCGGGAGTAAGTGAGCAGTACTTC. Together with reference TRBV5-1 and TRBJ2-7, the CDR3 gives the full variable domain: KAGVTQTPRYLIKTRGQQVTLSCSPISGHRSVSWYQQTPGQGLQFLFEYFSETQRNKGNFPGRFSGRQFSNSRSEMNVSTLELGDSALYLCASSSGGAGVSEQYFGPGTRLTVT.

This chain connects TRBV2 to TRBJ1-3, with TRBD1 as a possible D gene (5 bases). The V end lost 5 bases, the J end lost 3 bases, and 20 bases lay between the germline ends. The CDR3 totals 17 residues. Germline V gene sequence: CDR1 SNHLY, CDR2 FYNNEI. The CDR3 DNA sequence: TGTGCCAGCAGTTTATCCGGGCTCCGGGGCGGTGGAAACACCATATATTTT. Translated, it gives CASSLSGLRGGGNTIYF. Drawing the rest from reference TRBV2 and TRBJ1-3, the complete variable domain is EPEVTQTPSHQVTQMGQEVILRCVPISNHLYFYWYRQILGQKVEFLVSFYNNEISEKSEIFDDQFSVERPDGSNFTLKIRSTKLEDSAMYFCASSLSGLRGGGNTIYFGEGSWLTVV.

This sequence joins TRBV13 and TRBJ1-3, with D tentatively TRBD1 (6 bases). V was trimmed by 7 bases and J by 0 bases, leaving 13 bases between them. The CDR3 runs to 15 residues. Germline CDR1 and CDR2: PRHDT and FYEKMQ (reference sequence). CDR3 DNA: TGTGCCAGCACGGGACACAAGGACTCTGGAAACACCATATATTTT. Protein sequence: CASTGHKDSGNTIYF.

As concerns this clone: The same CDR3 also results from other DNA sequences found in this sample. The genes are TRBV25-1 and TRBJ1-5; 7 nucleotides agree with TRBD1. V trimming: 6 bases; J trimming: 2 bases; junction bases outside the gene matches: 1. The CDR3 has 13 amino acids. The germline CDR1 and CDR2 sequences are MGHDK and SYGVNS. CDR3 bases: TGTGCCAGCAGCGGACAGGGCAATCAGCCCCAGCATTTT. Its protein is CASSGQGNQPQHF. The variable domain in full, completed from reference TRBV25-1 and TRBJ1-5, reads EADIYQTPRYLVIGTGKKITLECSQTMGHDKMYWYQQDPGMELHLIHYSYGVNSTEKGDLSSESTVSRIRTEHFPLTLESARPSHTSQYLCASSGQGNQPQHFGDGTRLSIL.

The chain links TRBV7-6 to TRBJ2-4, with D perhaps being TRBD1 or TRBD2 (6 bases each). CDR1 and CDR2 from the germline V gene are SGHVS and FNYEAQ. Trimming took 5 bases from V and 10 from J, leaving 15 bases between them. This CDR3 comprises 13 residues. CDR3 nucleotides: TGTGCCAGCAGCCGATTCGGGGGCGGTATTCAGTACTTC. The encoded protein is CASSRFGGGIQYF.

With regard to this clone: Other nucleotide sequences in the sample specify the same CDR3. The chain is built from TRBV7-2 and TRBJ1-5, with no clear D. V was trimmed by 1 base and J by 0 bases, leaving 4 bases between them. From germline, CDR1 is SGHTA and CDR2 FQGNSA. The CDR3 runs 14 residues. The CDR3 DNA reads TGTGCCAGCAGCTTAGGGTATAGCAATCAGCCCCAGCATTTT. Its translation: CASSLGYSNQPQHF. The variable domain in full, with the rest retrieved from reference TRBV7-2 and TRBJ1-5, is GAGVSQSPSNKVTEKGKDVELRCDPISGHTALYWYRQSLGQGLEFLIYFQGNSAPDKSGLPSDRFSAERTGGSVSTLTIQRTQQEDSAVYLCASSLGYSNQPQHFGDGTRLSIL.

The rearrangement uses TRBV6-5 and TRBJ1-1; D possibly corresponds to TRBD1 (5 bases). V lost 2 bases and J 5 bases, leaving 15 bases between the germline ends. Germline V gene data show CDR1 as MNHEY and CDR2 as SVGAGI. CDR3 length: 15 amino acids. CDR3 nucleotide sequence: TGTGCCAGCAGTTACGGGGCGGGAGGTTGGACTGAAGCTTTCTTT. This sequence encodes CASSYGAGGWTEAFF.

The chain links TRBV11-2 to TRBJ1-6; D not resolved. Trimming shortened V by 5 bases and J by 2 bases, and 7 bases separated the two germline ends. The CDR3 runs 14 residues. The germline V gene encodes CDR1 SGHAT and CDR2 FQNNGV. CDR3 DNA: TGTGCCAGCAGCCCGCAGGCCTATAATTCACCCCTCCACTTT. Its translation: CASSPQAYNSPLHF.

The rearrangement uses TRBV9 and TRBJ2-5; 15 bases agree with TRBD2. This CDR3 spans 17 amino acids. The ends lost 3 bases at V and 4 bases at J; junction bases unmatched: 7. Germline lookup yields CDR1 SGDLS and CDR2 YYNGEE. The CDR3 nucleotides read TGTGCCAGCAGCGGGACACCGGGACTAGCGGGAGGAGAGACCCAGTACTTC. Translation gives CASSGTPGLAGGETQYF.